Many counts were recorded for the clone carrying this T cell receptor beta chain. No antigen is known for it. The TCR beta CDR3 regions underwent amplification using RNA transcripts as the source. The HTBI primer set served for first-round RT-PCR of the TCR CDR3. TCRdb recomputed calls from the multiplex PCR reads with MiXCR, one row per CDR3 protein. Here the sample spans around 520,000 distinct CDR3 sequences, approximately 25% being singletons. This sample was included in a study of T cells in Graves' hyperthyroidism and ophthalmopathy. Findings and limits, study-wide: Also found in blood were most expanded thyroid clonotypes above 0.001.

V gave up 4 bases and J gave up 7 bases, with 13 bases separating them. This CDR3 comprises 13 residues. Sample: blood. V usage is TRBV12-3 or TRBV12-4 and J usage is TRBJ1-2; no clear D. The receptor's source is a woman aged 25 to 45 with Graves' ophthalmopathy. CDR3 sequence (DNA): TGTGCCAGCAGTTCCGGTCTAGGGTTTGGCTACACCTTC. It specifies CASSSGLGFGYTF.